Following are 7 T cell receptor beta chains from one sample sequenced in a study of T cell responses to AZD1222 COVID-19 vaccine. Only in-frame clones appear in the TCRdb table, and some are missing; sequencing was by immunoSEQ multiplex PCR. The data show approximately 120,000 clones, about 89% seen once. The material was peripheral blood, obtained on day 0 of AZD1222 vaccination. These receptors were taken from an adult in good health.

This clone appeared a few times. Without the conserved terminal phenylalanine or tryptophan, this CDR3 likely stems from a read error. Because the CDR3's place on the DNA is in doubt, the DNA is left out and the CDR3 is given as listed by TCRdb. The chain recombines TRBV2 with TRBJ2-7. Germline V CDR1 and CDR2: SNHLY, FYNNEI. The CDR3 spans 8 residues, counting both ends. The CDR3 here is CASSEDLG.

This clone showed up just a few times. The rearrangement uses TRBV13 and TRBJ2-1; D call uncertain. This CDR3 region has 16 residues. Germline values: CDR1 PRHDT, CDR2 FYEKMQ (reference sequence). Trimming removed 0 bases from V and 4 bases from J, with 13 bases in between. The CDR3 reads CASSLGLTGSYNEQFF. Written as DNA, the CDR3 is TGTGCCAGCAGCTTAGGCCTAACGGGTTCATACAATGAGCAGTTCTTC.

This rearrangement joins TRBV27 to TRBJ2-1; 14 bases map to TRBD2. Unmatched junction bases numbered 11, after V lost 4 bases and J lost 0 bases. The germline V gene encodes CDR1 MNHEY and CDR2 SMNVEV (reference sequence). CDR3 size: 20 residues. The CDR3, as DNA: TGTGCCAGCAGTTCAGAGGGACTAGCGGGGGCCGTGGTCTCCTACAATGAGCAGTTCTTC. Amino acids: CASSSEGLAGAVVSYNEQFF.

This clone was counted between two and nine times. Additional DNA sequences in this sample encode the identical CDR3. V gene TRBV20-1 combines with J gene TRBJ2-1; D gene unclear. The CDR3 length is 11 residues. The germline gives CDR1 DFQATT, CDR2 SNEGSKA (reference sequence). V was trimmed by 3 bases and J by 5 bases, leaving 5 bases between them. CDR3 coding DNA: TGCAGTGCTAGTAGGAACAATGAGCAGTTCTTC. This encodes CSASRNNEQFF.

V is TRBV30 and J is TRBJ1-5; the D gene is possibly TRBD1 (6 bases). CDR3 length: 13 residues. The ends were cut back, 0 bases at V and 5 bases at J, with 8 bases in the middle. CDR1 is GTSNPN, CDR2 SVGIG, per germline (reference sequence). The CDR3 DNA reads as TGTGCCTGGAGTGTACAGGGCGATCAGCCCCAGCATTTT. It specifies CAWSVQGDQPQHF.

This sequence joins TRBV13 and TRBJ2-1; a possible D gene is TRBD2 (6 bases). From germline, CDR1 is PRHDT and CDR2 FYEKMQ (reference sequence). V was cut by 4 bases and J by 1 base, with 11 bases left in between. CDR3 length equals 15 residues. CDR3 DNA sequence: TGTGCCAGCAGCTCCCGACTAGGTTCCTACAATGAGCAGTTCTTC. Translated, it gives CASSSRLGSYNEQFF.

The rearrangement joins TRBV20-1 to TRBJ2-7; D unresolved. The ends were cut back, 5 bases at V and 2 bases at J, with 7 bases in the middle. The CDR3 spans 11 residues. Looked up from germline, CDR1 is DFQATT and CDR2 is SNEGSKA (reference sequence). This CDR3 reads CSAHAAYEQYF. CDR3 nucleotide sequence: TGCAGTGCTCATGCGGCCTACGAGCAGTACTTC.